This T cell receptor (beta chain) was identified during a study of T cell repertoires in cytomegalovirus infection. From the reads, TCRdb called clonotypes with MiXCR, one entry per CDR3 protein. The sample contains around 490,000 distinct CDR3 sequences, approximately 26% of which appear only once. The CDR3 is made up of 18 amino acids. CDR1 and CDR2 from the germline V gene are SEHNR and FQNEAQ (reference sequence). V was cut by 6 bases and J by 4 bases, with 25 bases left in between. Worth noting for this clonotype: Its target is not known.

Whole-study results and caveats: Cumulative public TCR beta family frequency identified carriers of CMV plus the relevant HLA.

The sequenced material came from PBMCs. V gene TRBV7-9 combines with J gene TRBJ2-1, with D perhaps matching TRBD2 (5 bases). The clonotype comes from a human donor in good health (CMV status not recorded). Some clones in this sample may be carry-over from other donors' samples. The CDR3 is CASRSPTSERPEYNEQFF. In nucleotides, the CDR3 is TGTGCCAGCAGGTCCCCGACTTCGGAGCGGCCTGAATACAATGAGCAGTTCTTC. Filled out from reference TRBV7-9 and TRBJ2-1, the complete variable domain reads DTGVSQNPRHKITKRGQNVTFRCDPISEHNRLYWYRQTLGQGPEFLTYFQNEAQLEKSRLLSDRFSAERPKGSFSTLEIQRTEQGDSAMYLCASRSPTSERPEYNEQFFGPGTRLTVL.